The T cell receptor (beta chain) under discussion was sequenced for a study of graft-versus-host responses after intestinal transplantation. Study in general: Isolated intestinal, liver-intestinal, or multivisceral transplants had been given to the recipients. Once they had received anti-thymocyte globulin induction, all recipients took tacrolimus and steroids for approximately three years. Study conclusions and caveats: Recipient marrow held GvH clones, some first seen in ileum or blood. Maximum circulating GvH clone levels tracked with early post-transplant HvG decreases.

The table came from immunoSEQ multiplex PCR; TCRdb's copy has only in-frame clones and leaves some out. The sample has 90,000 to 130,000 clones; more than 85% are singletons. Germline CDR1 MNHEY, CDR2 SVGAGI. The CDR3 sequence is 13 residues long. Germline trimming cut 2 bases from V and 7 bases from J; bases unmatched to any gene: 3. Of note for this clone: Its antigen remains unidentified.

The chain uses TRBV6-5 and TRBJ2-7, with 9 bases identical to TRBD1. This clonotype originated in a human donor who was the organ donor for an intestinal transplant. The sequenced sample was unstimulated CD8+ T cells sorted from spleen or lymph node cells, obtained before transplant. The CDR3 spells CASSYGQGREQYF. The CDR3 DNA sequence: TGTGCCAGCAGTTACGGACAGGGGAGAGAGCAGTACTTC.